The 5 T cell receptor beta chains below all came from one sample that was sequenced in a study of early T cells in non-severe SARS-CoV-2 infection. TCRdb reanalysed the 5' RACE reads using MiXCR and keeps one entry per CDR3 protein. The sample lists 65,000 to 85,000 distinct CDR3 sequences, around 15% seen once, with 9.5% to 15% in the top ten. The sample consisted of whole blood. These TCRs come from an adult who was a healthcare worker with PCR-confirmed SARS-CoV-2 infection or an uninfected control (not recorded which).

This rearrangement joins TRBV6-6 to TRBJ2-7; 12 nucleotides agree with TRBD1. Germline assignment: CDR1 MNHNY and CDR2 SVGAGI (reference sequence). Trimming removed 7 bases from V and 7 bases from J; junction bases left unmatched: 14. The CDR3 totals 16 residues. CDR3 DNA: TGTGCCAGCAATCAACTCCGGGGACAGGGGGCCGGAGAGCAGTACTTC. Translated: CASNQLRGQGAGEQYF.

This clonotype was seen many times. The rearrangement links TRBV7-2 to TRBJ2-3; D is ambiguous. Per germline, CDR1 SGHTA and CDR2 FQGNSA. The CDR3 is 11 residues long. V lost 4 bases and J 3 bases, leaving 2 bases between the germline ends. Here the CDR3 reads CASSWTDTQYF. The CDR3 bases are TGTGCCAGCAGCTGGACAGATACGCAGTATTTT.

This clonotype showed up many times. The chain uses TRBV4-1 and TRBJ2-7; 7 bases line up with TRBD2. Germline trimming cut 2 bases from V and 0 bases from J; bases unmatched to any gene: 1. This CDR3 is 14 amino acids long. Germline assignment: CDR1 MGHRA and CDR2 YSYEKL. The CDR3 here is CASSQQRDSYEQYF. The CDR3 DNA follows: TGCGCCAGCAGCCAACAGCGGGACTCCTACGAGCAGTACTTC.

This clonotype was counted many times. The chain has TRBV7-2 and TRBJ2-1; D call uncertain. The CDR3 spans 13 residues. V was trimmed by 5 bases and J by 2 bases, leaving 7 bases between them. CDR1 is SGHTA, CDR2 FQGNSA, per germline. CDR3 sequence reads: CASSTGTYNEQFF. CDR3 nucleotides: TGTGCCAGCAGCACTGGGACCTACAATGAGCAGTTCTTC.

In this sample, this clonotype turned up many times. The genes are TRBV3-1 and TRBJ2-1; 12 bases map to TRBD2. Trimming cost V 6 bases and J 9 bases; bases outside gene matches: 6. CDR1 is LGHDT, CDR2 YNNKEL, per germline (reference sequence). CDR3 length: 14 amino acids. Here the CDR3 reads CASRRLAGDREQFF. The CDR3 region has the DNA TGTGCCAGCAGAAGACTAGCGGGAGATCGTGAGCAGTTCTTC.